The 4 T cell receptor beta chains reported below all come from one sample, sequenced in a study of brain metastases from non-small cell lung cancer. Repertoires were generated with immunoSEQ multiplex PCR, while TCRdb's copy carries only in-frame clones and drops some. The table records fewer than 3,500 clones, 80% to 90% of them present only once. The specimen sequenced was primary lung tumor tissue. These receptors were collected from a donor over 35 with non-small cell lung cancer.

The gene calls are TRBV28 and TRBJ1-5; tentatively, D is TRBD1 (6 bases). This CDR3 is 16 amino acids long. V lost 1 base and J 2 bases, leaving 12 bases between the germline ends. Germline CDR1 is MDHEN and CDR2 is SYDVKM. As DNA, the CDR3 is TGTGCCAGCAGTTTATCGAGGGGGTTGGGCAATCAGCCCCAGCATTTT. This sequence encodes CASSLSRGLGNQPQHF. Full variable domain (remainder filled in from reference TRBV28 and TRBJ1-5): DVKVTQSSRYLVKRTGEKVFLECVQDMDHENMFWYRQDPGLGLRLIYFSYDVKMKEKGDIPEGYSVSREKKERFSLILESASTNQTSMYLCASSLSRGLGNQPQHFGDGTRLSIL.

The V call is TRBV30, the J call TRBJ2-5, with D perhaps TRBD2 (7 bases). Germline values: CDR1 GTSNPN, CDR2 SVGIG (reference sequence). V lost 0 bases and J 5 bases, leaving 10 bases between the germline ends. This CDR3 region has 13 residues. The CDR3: CAWSVGGRETQYF. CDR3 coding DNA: TGTGCCTGGAGTGTGGGGGGGCGGGAGACCCAGTACTTC.

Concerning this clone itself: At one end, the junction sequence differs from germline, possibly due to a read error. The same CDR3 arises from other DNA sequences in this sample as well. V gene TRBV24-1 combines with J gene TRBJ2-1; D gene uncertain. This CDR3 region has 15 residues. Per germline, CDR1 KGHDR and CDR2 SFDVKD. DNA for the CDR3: TGTGCCACCAGTCCGTCGTTAATTTCTACGAATGAACAGTTCTTC. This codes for CATSPSLISTNEQFF.

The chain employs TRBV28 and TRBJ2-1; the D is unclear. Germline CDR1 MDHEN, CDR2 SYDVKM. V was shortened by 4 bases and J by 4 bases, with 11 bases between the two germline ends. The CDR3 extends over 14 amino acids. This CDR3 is CASSWAFGYNEQFF. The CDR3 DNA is TGTGCCAGCAGTTGGGCCTTCGGTTACAATGAGCAGTTCTTC.